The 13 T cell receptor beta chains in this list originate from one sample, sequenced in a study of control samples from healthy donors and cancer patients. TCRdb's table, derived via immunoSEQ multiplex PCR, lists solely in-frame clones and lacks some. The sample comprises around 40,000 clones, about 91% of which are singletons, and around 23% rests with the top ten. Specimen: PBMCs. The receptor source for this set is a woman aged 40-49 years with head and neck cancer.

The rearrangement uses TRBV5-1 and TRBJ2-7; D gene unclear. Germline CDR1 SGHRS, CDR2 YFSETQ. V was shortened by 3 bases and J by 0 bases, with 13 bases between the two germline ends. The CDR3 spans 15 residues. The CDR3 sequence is CASSSTITLSYEQYF. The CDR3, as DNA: TGCGCCAGCAGCTCGACCATAACCCTCTCCTACGAGCAGTACTTC.

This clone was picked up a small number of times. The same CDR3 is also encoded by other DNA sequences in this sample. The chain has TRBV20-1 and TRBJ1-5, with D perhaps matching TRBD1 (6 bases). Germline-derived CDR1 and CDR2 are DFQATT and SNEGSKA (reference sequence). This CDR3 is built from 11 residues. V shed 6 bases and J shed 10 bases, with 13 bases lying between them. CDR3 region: CSAGGGGPQHF. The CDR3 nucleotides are TGCAGTGCCGGGGGCGGGGGTCCCCAGCATTTT.

The CDR3 nucleotides are TGTGCCAGTAGTGTCGGGACAGGGGTAACCTACGAGCAGTACTTC. Its protein product is CASSVGTGVTYEQYF. V and J are TRBV19 and TRBJ2-7, with 10 bases fitting TRBD1. With 5 bases clipped from V and 2 bases from J, the junction kept 6 bases outside the gene matches. Germline CDR1 is LNHDA and CDR2 is SQIVND (reference sequence). The CDR3 covers 15 residues.

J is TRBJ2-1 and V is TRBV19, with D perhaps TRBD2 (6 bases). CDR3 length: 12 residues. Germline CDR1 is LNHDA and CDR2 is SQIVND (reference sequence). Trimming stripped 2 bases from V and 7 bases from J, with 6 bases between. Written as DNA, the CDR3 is TGTGCCAGTAGTATACGGGGGAATGAGCAGTTCTTC. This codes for CASSIRGNEQFF.

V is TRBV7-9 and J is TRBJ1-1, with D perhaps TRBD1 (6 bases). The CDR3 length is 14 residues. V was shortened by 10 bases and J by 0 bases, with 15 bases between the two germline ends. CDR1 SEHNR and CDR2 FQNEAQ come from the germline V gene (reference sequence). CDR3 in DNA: TGTGCCACCACCCAGGGGAATGTGAACACTGAAGCTTTCTTT. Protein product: CATTQGNVNTEAFF.

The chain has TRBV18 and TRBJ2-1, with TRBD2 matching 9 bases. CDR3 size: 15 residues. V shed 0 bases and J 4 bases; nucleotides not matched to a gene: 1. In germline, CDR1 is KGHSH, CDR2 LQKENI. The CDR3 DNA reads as TGTGCCAGCTCACCACCGACTAGCGGTTACAATGAGCAGTTCTTC. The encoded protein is CASSPPTSGYNEQFF.

The CDR3, as DNA: TGTGCCAGCAGCTTAGGTGCGGTGAACACTGAAGCTTTCTTT. The encoded protein is CASSLGAVNTEAFF. This chain connects TRBV7-9 to TRBJ1-1; D remains ambiguous. CDR1 and CDR2 (germline): SEHNR, FQNEAQ (reference sequence). Trimming shortened V by 1 base and J by 0 bases, and 6 bases separated the two germline ends. This CDR3 has 14 amino acids.

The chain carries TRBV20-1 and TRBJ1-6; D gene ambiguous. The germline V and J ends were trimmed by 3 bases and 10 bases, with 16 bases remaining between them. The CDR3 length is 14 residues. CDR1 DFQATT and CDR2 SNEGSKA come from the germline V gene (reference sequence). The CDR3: CSASVDAVKSPLHF. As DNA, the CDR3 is TGCAGTGCTAGTGTGGATGCGGTCAAATCACCCCTCCACTTT.

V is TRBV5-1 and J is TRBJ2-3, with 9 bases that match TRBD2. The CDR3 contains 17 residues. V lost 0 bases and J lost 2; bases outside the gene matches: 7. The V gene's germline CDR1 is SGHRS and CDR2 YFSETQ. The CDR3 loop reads CASSLEAGGPYTDTQYF. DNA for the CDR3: TGCGCCAGCAGCTTGGAGGCGGGGGGGCCCTACACAGATACGCAGTATTTT. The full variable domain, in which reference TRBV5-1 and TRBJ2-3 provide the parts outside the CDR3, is KAGVTQTPRYLIKTRGQQVTLSCSPISGHRSVSWYQQTPGQGLQFLFEYFSETQRNKGNFPGRFSGRQFSNSRSEMNVSTLELGDSALYLCASSLEAGGPYTDTQYFGPGTRLTVL.

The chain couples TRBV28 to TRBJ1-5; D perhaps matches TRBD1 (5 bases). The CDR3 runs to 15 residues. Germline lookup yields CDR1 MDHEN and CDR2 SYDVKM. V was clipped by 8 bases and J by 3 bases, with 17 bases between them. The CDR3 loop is CASALGAPSNQPQHF. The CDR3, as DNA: TGTGCCAGCGCCCTAGGGGCACCCTCCAATCAGCCCCAGCATTTT. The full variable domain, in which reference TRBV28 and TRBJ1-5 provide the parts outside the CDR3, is DVKVTQSSRYLVKRTGEKVFLECVQDMDHENMFWYRQDPGLGLRLIYFSYDVKMKEKGDIPEGYSVSREKKERFSLILESASTNQTSMYLCASALGAPSNQPQHFGDGTRLSIL.

This chain's CDR3 is CASSLGVGVSDNQPQHF. CDR3 DNA sequence: TGTGCCAGCAGCTTAGGAGTGGGGGTGAGTGACAATCAGCCCCAGCATTTT. J is TRBJ1-5 and V is TRBV7-9; D is possibly TRBD1 (5 bases). The CDR3 runs 17 residues. V was trimmed by 1 base and J by 3 bases, leaving 16 bases between them. Germline CDR1 reads SEHNR; CDR2 reads FQNEAQ (reference sequence).

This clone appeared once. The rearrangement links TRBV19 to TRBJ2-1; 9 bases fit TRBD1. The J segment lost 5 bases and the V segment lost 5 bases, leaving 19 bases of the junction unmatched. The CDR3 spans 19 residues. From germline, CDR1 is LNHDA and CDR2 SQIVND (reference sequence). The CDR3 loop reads CASSFTGTGSYLPHNEQFF. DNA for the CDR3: TGTGCCAGTAGTTTTACCGGGACAGGGAGTTACCTCCCCCACAATGAGCAGTTCTTC.

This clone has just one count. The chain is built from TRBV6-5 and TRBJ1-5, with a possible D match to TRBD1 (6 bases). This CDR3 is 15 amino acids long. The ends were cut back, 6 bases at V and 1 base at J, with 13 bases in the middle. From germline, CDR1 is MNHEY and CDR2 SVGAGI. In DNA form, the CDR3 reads TGTGCCAGCAGGAGGGGGGGAGAGAGCAATCAGCCCCAGCATTTT. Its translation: CASRRGGESNQPQHF.